This TCR beta chain emerged from a study of OX40 agonist ivuxolimab in advanced cancers. Study-wide points: Expansion of clones was among the lowest in partial responders at 0.1-3.0 mg/kg.

Sequenced by immunoSEQ multiplex PCR; TCRdb stores in-frame clones only, minus some. The sample has 100,000 or so clones, about 96% seen once. There are 15 residues in the CDR3. Between the trimmed V and J ends, which lost 4 bases and 4 bases, there was a span of 16 bases. CDR1 and CDR2 (germline): LGHNA, YSLEER. As for this clone: No antigen is known for it.

The sequence was collected from an adult with an advanced solid tumor such as melanoma, head and neck, liver or kidney cancer. Sequences were derived from CD4+ or CD8+ T cells sorted from blood, sampled in a trial of the OX40 agonist ivuxolimab. The gene calls are TRBV4-3 and TRBJ2-5; no definite D call. The CDR3 DNA is TGCGCCAGCAGCCCTCGGCCCGGCCTCAGAGAGACCCAGTACTTC. This gives the protein CASSPRPGLRETQYF.